Here is one T cell receptor (beta chain) with its context. Its antigen is unidentified. Deep was the level used in running the assay. Using immunoSEQ multiplex PCR, the repertoire was profiled, and TCRdb retains in-frame clones only, with some absent. The profile shows some 300,000 clones, around 70% of them singletons. The germline V gene encodes CDR1 SGHTA and CDR2 FQGTGA. The J segment lost 7 bases and the V segment lost 4 bases, leaving 4 bases of the junction unmatched. The CDR3 is 15 residues long. The data originate from a study of shared clonotypes between healthy human individuals. Overall study: Donors consisted of a couple of women and a few men between 18 and 49. Findings of the study overall: Naive CD4 clonotype sharing across a handful of donors was 4% to 5%.

Division of CD4+ cells produced a CD45RA+ naive subset and a CD45RA-negative memory subset. This sequence joins TRBV7-3 and TRBJ2-1, with 13 bases identical to TRBD2. The sequence was collected from a young man in good health. Sequenced sample: memory CD4+ T cells sorted from blood. The sample's subset: CD45RA-negative fraction. CDR3 nucleotides: TGTGCCAGCAGCTCAGGACTAGCGGGAGTGAATGAGCAGTTCTTC. Translating gives CASSSGLAGVNEQFF.